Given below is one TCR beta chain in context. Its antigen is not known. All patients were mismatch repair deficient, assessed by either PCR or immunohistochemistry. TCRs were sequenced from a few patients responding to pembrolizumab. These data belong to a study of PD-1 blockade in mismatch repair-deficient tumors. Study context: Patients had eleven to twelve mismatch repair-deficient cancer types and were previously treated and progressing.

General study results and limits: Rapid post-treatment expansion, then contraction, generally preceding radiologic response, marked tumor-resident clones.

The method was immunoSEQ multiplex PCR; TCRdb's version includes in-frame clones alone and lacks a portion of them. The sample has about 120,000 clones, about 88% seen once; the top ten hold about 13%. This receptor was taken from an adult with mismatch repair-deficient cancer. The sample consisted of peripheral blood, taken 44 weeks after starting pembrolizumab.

The CDR3 DNA reads as TGCGCCAGCAGCTTGGACCGGTTCTATGGCACTGAAGCTTTCTTT. Its translation is CASSLDRFYGTEAFF. The chain employs TRBV5-1 and TRBJ1-1; D is unclear. Germline values: CDR1 SGHRS, CDR2 YFSETQ. Trimming cost V 0 bases and J 4 bases, with 13 bases left between them. The CDR3 loop spans 15 amino acids.